The rows below give T cell receptor beta chains drawn from one sample of a study of cytomegalovirus exposure and HLA in healthy donors. Clones were read by immunoSEQ multiplex PCR, and TCRdb kept only the in-frame ones, dropping some. In the table there are roughly 100,000 clones, roughly three quarters of which are singletons. Sequencing used PBMCs. The receptor set was obtained from a man aged 35-49 years in good health and CMV-seronegative. CDR3s include the opening cysteine and the closing phenylalanine or tryptophan. A D gene is named only where the DNA matches it firmly. Size tells how often a clone was seen (once, few, many) or the class of an expanded clone, and some rows leave it out.

CDR3nt: TGTGCCAGCAGAACAGGGTCCAATGAAAAACTGTTTTTT; CDR3aa: CASRTGSNEKLFF; j_gene: TRBJ1-4; abundance: -; v_gene: TRBV28; d_gene: -
CDR3nt: TGTGCCAGCAGGCCCGGGACAGGTGGAGAGCAGTTCTTC; CDR3aa: CASRPGTGGEQFF; j_gene: TRBJ2-1; abundance: -; v_gene: TRBV6-5; d_gene: TRBD1
CDR3nt: TGTGCCAGCAGCAGAGGACAGGGTAGAAATGAGCAGTTCTTC; CDR3aa: CASSRGQGRNEQFF; j_gene: TRBJ2-1; abundance: -; v_gene: TRBV7-3; d_gene: TRBD1
CDR3nt: TGTGCCAGCAGACCGGCGACAGGGAAGGATCAGCCCCAGCATTTT; CDR3aa: CASRPATGKDQPQHF; j_gene: TRBJ1-5; abundance: -; v_gene: TRBV2; d_gene: TRBD1
CDR3nt: TGTGCCAGCAGCGCCGGGACAGGGCAAAATTCACCCCTCCACTTT; CDR3aa: CASSAGTGQNSPLHF; j_gene: TRBJ1-6; abundance: -; v_gene: TRBV11-2; d_gene: TRBD1
CDR3nt: TGTGCCTGGACCCGGACAGTAAATAATTCACCCCTCCACTTT; CDR3aa: CAWTRTVNNSPLHF; j_gene: TRBJ1-6; abundance: once; v_gene: TRBV30; d_gene: -
CDR3nt: TGTGCCAGCAGTACCGGTGGGAACACTGAAGCTTTCTTT; CDR3aa: CASSTGGNTEAFF; j_gene: TRBJ1-1; abundance: -; v_gene: TRBV6-5; d_gene: -
CDR3nt: TGTGCCAGCAGCCAAGTCCCCGGGACACCCGGGGGCTACACCTTC; CDR3aa: CASSQVPGTPGGYTF; j_gene: TRBJ1-2; abundance: -; v_gene: TRBV14; d_gene: -
CDR3nt: TGTGCCAGCAGCACTCGTGGGGTTCAGGGTATCCAAGAGACCCAGTACTTC; CDR3aa: CASSTRGVQGIQETQYF; j_gene: TRBJ2-5; abundance: once; v_gene: TRBV21-1; d_gene: -
CDR3nt: TGTGCCAGCAGCCAACGAGGGGGAGATGGCTACACCTTC; CDR3aa: CASSQRGGDGYTF; j_gene: TRBJ1-2; abundance: -; v_gene: TRBV7-9; d_gene: -
CDR3nt: TGTGCCAGCAGTTTAAGGGGTTCAGACTATGGCTACACCTTC; CDR3aa: CASSLRGSDYGYTF; j_gene: TRBJ1-2; abundance: few; v_gene: TRBV27; d_gene: -
CDR3nt: TGTGCCTGGAGCCTTGACAGGGCAGGGGAGCAGTACTTC; CDR3aa: CAWSLDRAGEQYF; j_gene: TRBJ2-7; abundance: few; v_gene: TRBV30; d_gene: TRBD1
CDR3nt: TGTGCCAGCAGTTACTCGCAGGGCGATCAGCCCCAGCATTTT; CDR3aa: CASSYSQGDQPQHF; j_gene: TRBJ1-5; abundance: -; v_gene: TRBV6-6; d_gene: -
CDR3nt: TGTGCCAGCAGCTTAACGGCTGAAGCTTTCTTT; CDR3aa: CASSLTAEAFF; j_gene: TRBJ1-1; abundance: few; v_gene: TRBV5-5; d_gene: -
CDR3nt: TGTGCCAGTAGTCCTCTGGGGGACAGGGGAATTGACTATGGCTACACCTTC; CDR3aa: CASSPLGDRGIDYGYTF; j_gene: TRBJ1-2; abundance: few; v_gene: TRBV19; d_gene: TRBD1
CDR3nt: TGCGCCAGCAGCTTGGAGGCGGACCAGTACTTC; CDR3aa: CASSLEADQYF; j_gene: TRBJ2-5; abundance: -; v_gene: TRBV5-1; d_gene: -
CDR3nt: TGTGCCAGCAGTTTATCGGGGGGGCCCGGGTACACCATATATTTT; CDR3aa: CASSLSGGPGYTIYF; j_gene: TRBJ1-3; abundance: -; v_gene: TRBV27; d_gene: -
CDR3nt: TGTGCCAGCAGCCAATCCCCTCAAGAGACCCAGTACTTC; CDR3aa: CASSQSPQETQYF; j_gene: TRBJ2-5; abundance: once; v_gene: TRBV14; d_gene: -
CDR3nt: TGTGCCAGCAGCGTAGCGGGAGTTGGAAACACCATATATTTT; CDR3aa: CASSVAGVGNTIYF; j_gene: TRBJ1-3; abundance: -; v_gene: TRBV9; d_gene: -
CDR3nt: TGCAGCGTTGCTGACAGTAGAAACACCATATATTTT; CDR3aa: CSVADSRNTIYF; j_gene: TRBJ1-3; abundance: -; v_gene: TRBV29-1; d_gene: -
CDR3nt: TGTGCCAGCAGCTTAACGGGATTGAACACTGAAGCTTTCTTT; CDR3aa: CASSLTGLNTEAFF; j_gene: TRBJ1-1; abundance: once; v_gene: TRBV7-9; d_gene: -
CDR3nt: TGTGCCAGCAGTGCCGAACGTCAGGGGACTGAAGCTTTCTTT; CDR3aa: CASSAERQGTEAFF; j_gene: TRBJ1-1; abundance: -; v_gene: TRBV6-5; d_gene: -
CDR3nt: TGCGCCAGCAGCTTGGCCGGGGGGGGGCAAGAGACCCAGTACTTC; CDR3aa: CASSLAGGGQETQYF; j_gene: TRBJ2-5; abundance: once; v_gene: TRBV5-1; d_gene: TRBD2
CDR3nt: TGCGCCAGCAGCCCAACAGGGGCGCGCTTCGGCAATGAGCAGTTCTTC; CDR3aa: CASSPTGARFGNEQFF; j_gene: TRBJ2-1; abundance: few; v_gene: TRBV4-3; d_gene: TRBD1
CDR3nt: TGTGCCAGCAGCTTGGTGGGCCAGAATAATCAGCCCCAGCATTTT; CDR3aa: CASSLVGQNNQPQHF; j_gene: TRBJ1-5; abundance: once; v_gene: TRBV5-5; d_gene: -
CDR3nt: TGTGCCAGCAGCTTGGCTCTGGGCGGGGGGCTTAACAATGAGCAGTTCTTC; CDR3aa: CASSLALGGGLNNEQFF; j_gene: TRBJ2-1; abundance: -; v_gene: TRBV5-4; d_gene: TRBD2
CDR3nt: TGTGCCAGCAGTTACTCTCTAGCCCTGCGCGATACGCAGTATTTT; CDR3aa: CASSYSLALRDTQYF; j_gene: TRBJ2-3; abundance: -; v_gene: TRBV6-5; d_gene: -
CDR3nt: TGTGCCATCAGTGAGGCGGGGCCGTTCAAAAACATTCAGTACTTC; CDR3aa: CAISEAGPFKNIQYF; j_gene: TRBJ2-4; abundance: few; v_gene: TRBV10-3; d_gene: -
CDR3nt: TGTGCCAGCGAAGATCGTACCGGGTCCGAACGGGCCCAGTACTTC; CDR3aa: CASEDRTGSERAQYF; j_gene: TRBJ2-5; abundance: -; v_gene: TRBV6-1; d_gene: -
CDR3nt: TGTGTCAGCAGCTTAACCACAGCCAATGAGCAGTTCTTC; CDR3aa: CVSSLTTANEQFF; j_gene: TRBJ2-1; abundance: -; v_gene: TRBV11-1; d_gene: -
CDR3nt: TGTGCCAGCAGCGCGACAGGGGGCAATCAGCCCCAGCATTTT; CDR3aa: CASSATGGNQPQHF; j_gene: TRBJ1-5; abundance: -; v_gene: TRBV5-5; d_gene: TRBD1
CDR3nt: TGTGCCAGTAGTGTGAGGCAGGGCGCAGATACGCAGTATTTT; CDR3aa: CASSVRQGADTQYF; j_gene: TRBJ2-3; abundance: once; v_gene: TRBV19; d_gene: -
CDR3nt: TGTGCCAGCTCAAACGTGGGAGTTACAGATACGCAGTATTTT; CDR3aa: CASSNVGVTDTQYF; j_gene: TRBJ2-3; abundance: -; v_gene: TRBV18; d_gene: -
CDR3nt: TGTGCCAGCTCACCACCAACCGGTCCCAATTCACCCCTCCACTTT; CDR3aa: CASSPPTGPNSPLHF; j_gene: TRBJ1-6; abundance: -; v_gene: TRBV18; d_gene: -